This TCR beta chain was identified during a study of persistence of HIV-infected CD4 T cells (dated by TCRdb to 2019 to 2021). Background for the entire study: Suppressive ART had been received by participants for a median of roughly 8 years. Apart from a couple of participants who underwent leukapheresis at a single time point, peripheral blood samples of up to about 180 mL were collected from participants at multiple time points. The study isolated CMV- and HIV-1 Gag-responding CD4+ T cells from ART-treated individuals to examine antigen-driven clonal expansion of HIV-1-infected cells. TCRbeta sequencing assessed the clonality of all cells in each sorted population, while proviral sequencing assessed the clonality of infected cells. Anti-CD3/anti-CD28 stimulation activated a higher proportion of cells, with a lower memory fraction, than antigen stimulation. In the cross-participant TCR cluster analysis, about 8 participants were included for CMV and roughly 7 participants were included for Gag. General findings and caveats noted by the study authors: TCR oligoclonality correlated with proviral oligoclonality within the same sorted populations. Antigen-responding cells were enriched for expanded CDR3beta sequences that were degenerate, which suggests that CD4+ responses to CMV and Gag underwent convergent selection. Bulk TCR analyses could not be restricted to the rare CMV-responding cells that actually carried HIV-1 proviruses. TCRbeta richness in CMV- and Gag-responding cells was significantly lower than in anti-CD3/anti-CD28-responding cells; CMV-responding cells had higher oligoclonality than CD3/CD28-stimulated and Gag-responding cells. The study involved few individuals and tested only a limited range of antigens.

The sample's treatment or condition label, decoded: suppressive antiretroviral therapy. As a nonspecific positive control representing the CD4+ T cell repertoire, cells were stimulated with anti-CD3/anti-CD28 magnetic beads. Responding CD4+ T cells were sorted by upregulation of both CD40 ligand and CD69. Participants were HIV-1-infected adults who started suppressive ART during chronic infection. For at least 4 years, participants had undetectable plasma HIV-1 RNA, below 50 copies/mL. To be included, a participant needed positive CMV serology and a CD4+ T cell count above 400 cells/uL. Before stimulation, PBMCs were isolated using density centrifugation and then depleted of CD8+ T cells. For around 18 hours, CD8-depleted PBMCs were stimulated with anti-CD28/CD49d costimulation, a CD40-blocking antibody, and enfuvirtide, which was added to prevent new infections. Cell sorting was done on a Beckman Coulter MoFlo Legacy or XDP sorter, and dead cells were excluded with propidium iodide. Genomic DNA was extracted using the QIAamp DNA Mini Kit for samples with more than one million cells and using the Quick-DNA Microprep Kit for all other samples.

V loses 0 bases of germline sequence and J loses 8 bases, and the interval between the two ends is 14 bases. The CDR3 sequence holds 16 residues, the cysteine and phenylalanine included. Only CDR3 DNA is held: 48 bases, read in frame from base 1. The CDR1 and CDR2 encoded by the germline V gene (reference sequence) are LNHDA and SQIVND. On this clone: Its antigen specificity is not known. No much larger clone is present one base from it, and per-base qualities are unavailable.

The immunoSEQ hsTCRB assay version 4 in survey mode was used to sequence TCRbeta repertoires from genomic DNA. For TCRbeta sequencing, genomic DNA was diluted to 8 to 10 ng/uL, with up to 1 ug used per sample. Per the authors' processing: ImmunoSeq Analyzer 3.0 was used for analysis of TCRbeta data, and diversity was computed on productive nucleotide rearrangements. The improved Chao index was used to estimate lower-bound TCR diversity, and the Gini coefficient was used to estimate clonality using the Immunarch R package. Nucleotide rearrangements that differed but encoded the same CDR3beta amino acid sequence were counted as separate clonotypes. TCRbeta sequences significantly enriched in antigen-responding cells relative to anti-CD3/anti-CD28-activated cells were identified by differential abundance analysis. GLIPH2 grouped TCRs by predicted peptide-MHC specificity, both within each participant and across combined participant data sets. TCRdb stores this immuneACCESS table with in-frame sequences only. Part of the clones is absent; in the studies checked, under half of the shortfall reflects unresolved V genes, and no reason is known for the rest. D and trimming were read from the DNA, whereas the V and J calls and clone size are those reported in that table. This sample comprises 35,000 to 55,000 clones, just over 90% of them detected only once. The top ten hold about 1.8% of the sample.

The chain joins TRBV19 to TRBJ1-6; a confident D gene designation cannot be given. This receptor was identified in an adult man with HIV who was CMV-seropositive. The sequenced sample was CD4+ T cells sorted from PBMCs after approximately 20-hour stimulation, obtained from a patient who received antiretroviral therapy. The cell subset or site label of this sample denotes: CD40L+CD69+ CD4 T cells responding to anti-CD3/anti-CD28 beads, representing the overall repertoire. The nucleotides are TGTGCCAGTAGTATAGATCTCGGGGAGCACTATTCACCCCTCCACTTT. It translates to CASSIDLGEHYSPLHF.